These T cell receptor beta chains were read from a single sample in a study of cytomegalovirus exposure and HLA in healthy donors. Sequenced by immunoSEQ multiplex PCR; TCRdb stores in-frame clones only, minus some. The sample holds 170,000 or so clones, about 82% seen once. Specimen: PBMCs. The receptor set was obtained from a woman in her forties or fifties in good health and CMV-seropositive. Both conserved end residues are part of each CDR3. The order of the fields is clone size, J gene, D gene, V gene, CDR3 DNA, CDR3 protein. D genes are given only for firm matches. Only some rows state a clone size, as once, few, many or a class for expanded clones.

clone size: NA
J gene: TRBJ1-1
D gene: TRBD1
V gene: TRBV6-1
CDR3 DNA: TGTGCCAGCCGAGGAACAGGGGCGAGAGCTTTCTTT
CDR3 protein: CASRGTGARAFF

clone size: NA
J gene: TRBJ2-7
D gene: NA
V gene: TRBV10-3
CDR3 DNA: TGTGCCATCAGTGAATGGGGGGCCTACGAGCAGTACTTC
CDR3 protein: CAISEWGAYEQYF

clone size: NA
J gene: TRBJ1-5
D gene: NA
V gene: TRBV28
CDR3 DNA: TGTGCCAGCAGTTTATCCAGGGATGGTCAGCCCCAGCATTTT
CDR3 protein: CASSLSRDGQPQHF

clone size: NA
J gene: TRBJ2-1
D gene: TRBD2
V gene: TRBV7-9
CDR3 DNA: TGTGCCAGCAGCCATAGAAAGCGGGAGGGCGATGAGCAGTTCTTC
CDR3 protein: CASSHRKREGDEQFF

clone size: NA
J gene: TRBJ1-1
D gene: NA
V gene: TRBV7-9
CDR3 DNA: TGTGCCAGCAGCTTAGGCAGAGGGAACACTGAAGCTTTCTTT
CDR3 protein: CASSLGRGNTEAFF

clone size: few
J gene: TRBJ2-7
D gene: TRBD1
V gene: TRBV4-2
CDR3 DNA: TGTGCCAGCAGCCAAACAGGGGGCTCCTACGAGCAGTACTTC
CDR3 protein: CASSQTGGSYEQYF

clone size: NA
J gene: TRBJ2-3
D gene: NA
V gene: TRBV4-3
CDR3 DNA: TGCGCCAGCAGCCAAGATGGGGCCGGACGGGATACGCAGTATTTT
CDR3 protein: CASSQDGAGRDTQYF

clone size: NA
J gene: TRBJ2-7
D gene: NA
V gene: TRBV4-2
CDR3 DNA: TGTGCCAGCAGCCAGGACCCCACTAGATCCTACGAGCAGTACTTC
CDR3 protein: CASSQDPTRSYEQYF

clone size: NA
J gene: TRBJ1-2
D gene: NA
V gene: TRBV7-2
CDR3 DNA: TGTGCCAGCAGCCCCCGAAGAGGGGGTGGTGGCTACACCTTC
CDR3 protein: CASSPRRGGGGYTF

clone size: few
J gene: TRBJ2-7
D gene: TRBD1
V gene: TRBV30
CDR3 DNA: TGTGCCTACAAGATGGGACAGGGGATGCGGGAGCAGTACTTC
CDR3 protein: CAYKMGQGMREQYF

clone size: NA
J gene: TRBJ2-7
D gene: NA
V gene: TRBV28
CDR3 DNA: TGTGCCAGCAGCCCTCCGGTTCCGGTTCCTTACGAGCAGTACTTC
CDR3 protein: CASSPPVPVPYEQYF

clone size: NA
J gene: TRBJ2-7
D gene: TRBD2
V gene: TRBV11-1
CDR3 DNA: TGTGCCAGCAGCTTAGGGCCGGGAGGTTTTTACGAGCAGTACTTC
CDR3 protein: CASSLGPGGFYEQYF

clone size: NA
J gene: TRBJ2-5
D gene: TRBD2
V gene: TRBV4-2
CDR3 DNA: TGTGCCAGCAGCCAAGTGGTAGGGAGGGGAGGGGTGGGTAGGACCCAGTACTTC
CDR3 protein: CASSQVVGRGGVGRTQYF

clone size: NA
J gene: TRBJ1-2
D gene: NA
V gene: TRBV9
CDR3 DNA: TGTGCCAGCAGCGTAGATCGGGGGAACTATGGCTACACCTTC
CDR3 protein: CASSVDRGNYGYTF

clone size: NA
J gene: TRBJ2-3
D gene: TRBD2
V gene: TRBV19
CDR3 DNA: TGTGCCAGTAGTATAGGAAGACTAGCGGGAGGGCATGATACGCAGTATTTT
CDR3 protein: CASSIGRLAGGHDTQYF

clone size: NA
J gene: TRBJ2-1
D gene: TRBD2
V gene: TRBV7-2
CDR3 DNA: TGTGCCAGCAGCTTAGTGGCTAGCGGGCGTGAGCAGTTCTTC
CDR3 protein: CASSLVASGREQFF

clone size: NA
J gene: TRBJ2-7
D gene: TRBD1
V gene: TRBV28
CDR3 DNA: TGTGCCAGCAGTCCGACAGGGACAACCTACGAGCAGTACTTC
CDR3 protein: CASSPTGTTYEQYF

clone size: NA
J gene: TRBJ2-3
D gene: TRBD2
V gene: TRBV2
CDR3 DNA: TGTGCCAGCAGTGCGGTAGCGGGGGGCCTCACAGATACGCAGTATTTT
CDR3 protein: CASSAVAGGLTDTQYF

clone size: NA
J gene: TRBJ2-4
D gene: NA
V gene: TRBV15
CDR3 DNA: TGTGCCACCAGCAGAGATCGTACGGGACTGAGGGCCAAAAACATTCAGTACTTC
CDR3 protein: CATSRDRTGLRAKNIQYF

clone size: NA
J gene: TRBJ2-7
D gene: TRBD1
V gene: TRBV18
CDR3 DNA: TGTGCCAGCTCACCCAACAGGGGGGCCTACGAGCAGTACTTC
CDR3 protein: CASSPNRGAYEQYF

clone size: NA
J gene: TRBJ2-6
D gene: TRBD2
V gene: TRBV9
CDR3 DNA: TGTGCCAGCAGCGTAGGAAGCGGGAGAGGGGGGGCCAACGTCCTGACTTTC
CDR3 protein: CASSVGSGRGGANVLTF

clone size: NA
J gene: TRBJ2-7
D gene: TRBD1
V gene: TRBV15
CDR3 DNA: TGTGCCACCAGCAGAGGACAGGGGGCTTACGAGCAGTACTTC
CDR3 protein: CATSRGQGAYEQYF

clone size: few
J gene: TRBJ2-7
D gene: NA
V gene: TRBV27
CDR3 DNA: TGTGCCAGCAGTACGAGGGACACTACCTACGAGCAGTACTTC
CDR3 protein: CASSTRDTTYEQYF

clone size: NA
J gene: TRBJ2-2
D gene: TRBD2
V gene: TRBV5-1
CDR3 DNA: TGCGCCAGCAGCCATACCGGGACTAGCGGGGGGGCTTTGACCGGGGAGCTGTTTTTT
CDR3 protein: CASSHTGTSGGALTGELFF

clone size: NA
J gene: TRBJ1-4
D gene: NA
V gene: TRBV6-4
CDR3 DNA: TGTGCCAGCAGTGACTCTCAGGATTTAAACGTAGATGAAAAACTGTTTTTT
CDR3 protein: CASSDSQDLNVDEKLFF

clone size: NA
J gene: TRBJ2-7
D gene: TRBD1
V gene: TRBV18
CDR3 DNA: TGTGCCAGCTCACCCCTGGACAGGAGCTACGAGCAGTACTTC
CDR3 protein: CASSPLDRSYEQYF

clone size: NA
J gene: TRBJ2-3
D gene: NA
V gene: TRBV5-1
CDR3 DNA: TGCGCCAGCAGCTTGTCGGGGGCAGATACGCAGTATTTT
CDR3 protein: CASSLSGADTQYF

clone size: few
J gene: TRBJ1-5
D gene: TRBD1
V gene: TRBV6-5
CDR3 DNA: TGTGCCAGCAGCCCGGACAGGGCAAGCAATCAGCCCCAGCATTTT
CDR3 protein: CASSPDRASNQPQHF

clone size: NA
J gene: TRBJ2-3
D gene: NA
V gene: TRBV10-3
CDR3 DNA: TGTGCCATCAGTGCAGGACAGCCTAGCACAGATACGCAGTATTTT
CDR3 protein: CAISAGQPSTDTQYF

clone size: NA
J gene: TRBJ2-5
D gene: NA
V gene: TRBV20-1
CDR3 DNA: TGCAGTGTCGCACCCTTGGGGCCCCAGTACTTC
CDR3 protein: CSVAPLGPQYF

clone size: once
J gene: TRBJ2-1
D gene: TRBD2
V gene: TRBV9
CDR3 DNA: TGTGCCAGCAGCCCCCACGGCCTAGCGGGGGGAGACAATGAGCAGTTCTTC
CDR3 protein: CASSPHGLAGGDNEQFF

clone size: NA
J gene: TRBJ2-3
D gene: TRBD1
V gene: TRBV6-6
CDR3 DNA: TGTGCCAGCCAGGACAGGGGGCGCTTTATGGATACGCAGTATTTT
CDR3 protein: CASQDRGRFMDTQYF

clone size: NA
J gene: TRBJ2-1
D gene: NA
V gene: TRBV4-2
CDR3 DNA: TGTGCCAGCAGCCTTCAGGGGGGCCACAATGAGCAGTTCTTC
CDR3 protein: CASSLQGGHNEQFF

clone size: NA
J gene: TRBJ2-7
D gene: NA
V gene: TRBV14
CDR3 DNA: TGTGCCAGCAGCCAAGATATACAGGGTAACGAGCAGTACTTC
CDR3 protein: CASSQDIQGNEQYF

clone size: NA
J gene: TRBJ2-7
D gene: NA
V gene: TRBV4-3
CDR3 DNA: TGCGCCAGCAGCCTCCGATCGGACCGGGCAGGGCCCTACGAGCAGTACTTC
CDR3 protein: CASSLRSDRAGPYEQYF

clone size: NA
J gene: TRBJ2-5
D gene: TRBD1
V gene: TRBV6-5
CDR3 DNA: TGTGCCAGCAGTTACGTCGGGACAGGGGCTATGGAGCAGTACTTC
CDR3 protein: CASSYVGTGAMEQYF

clone size: NA
J gene: TRBJ2-5
D gene: NA
V gene: TRBV6-1
CDR3 DNA: TGTGCCAGCAGTGATATTAGTCTCGGGGAGCAGTACTTC
CDR3 protein: CASSDISLGEQYF

clone size: NA
J gene: TRBJ1-1
D gene: TRBD1
V gene: TRBV4-2
CDR3 DNA: TGTGCCAGCAGCCAAGTTCAGGGGGGGAACACTGAAGCTTTCTTT
CDR3 protein: CASSQVQGGNTEAFF

clone size: NA
J gene: TRBJ2-5
D gene: TRBD2
V gene: TRBV7-3
CDR3 DNA: TGTGCCAGCAGCTCCATGGCCCGACTAGCGGGAGGGCCGGTGGAGACCCAGTACTTC
CDR3 protein: CASSSMARLAGGPVETQYF

clone size: NA
J gene: TRBJ1-6
D gene: NA
V gene: TRBV7-9
CDR3 DNA: TGTGCCAGCAGCTCCTTAGCGGGGCAGGGTAATTCACCCCTCCACTTT
CDR3 protein: CASSSLAGQGNSPLHF

clone size: once
J gene: TRBJ1-2
D gene: NA
V gene: TRBV19
CDR3 DNA: TGTGCCAGTAGTCCCCGAGGGGGAGGCTACACCTTC
CDR3 protein: CASSPRGGGYTF

clone size: NA
J gene: TRBJ2-7
D gene: TRBD2
V gene: TRBV4-3
CDR3 DNA: TGCGCCAGCAGCCCGACTAGCGGGGGAACCTACGAGCAGTACTTC
CDR3 protein: CASSPTSGGTYEQYF

clone size: NA
J gene: TRBJ2-3
D gene: TRBD2
V gene: TRBV5-1
CDR3 DNA: TGCGCCAGCAGCGACACTAGCGGTTACACAGATACGCAGTATTTT
CDR3 protein: CASSDTSGYTDTQYF

clone size: few
J gene: TRBJ2-5
D gene: NA
V gene: TRBV9
CDR3 DNA: TGTGCCAGCAGCGTCTCCCACTCTCCCCAAGAGACCCAGTACTTC
CDR3 protein: CASSVSHSPQETQYF

clone size: NA
J gene: TRBJ2-1
D gene: NA
V gene: TRBV4-3
CDR3 DNA: TGCGCCAGCAGCCAAGAGTTGGGGCTAACCTACAATGAGCAGTTCTTC
CDR3 protein: CASSQELGLTYNEQFF

clone size: NA
J gene: TRBJ2-5
D gene: NA
V gene: TRBV28
CDR3 DNA: TGTGCCAGCAGTTTATCCCTACGAGAGACCCAGTACTTC
CDR3 protein: CASSLSLRETQYF

clone size: NA
J gene: TRBJ2-1
D gene: NA
V gene: TRBV18
CDR3 DNA: TGTGCCAGCTCACCGGAGAGCTCCTACAATGAGCAGTTCTTC
CDR3 protein: CASSPESSYNEQFF

clone size: NA
J gene: TRBJ2-2
D gene: TRBD2
V gene: TRBV19
CDR3 DNA: TGTGCCAGTAGTACCCTAGCGGGTCACACCGGGGAGCTGTTTTTT
CDR3 protein: CASSTLAGHTGELFF

clone size: NA
J gene: TRBJ1-3
D gene: NA
V gene: TRBV28
CDR3 DNA: TGTGCCAGCATCGGGGGGCTCGGAAACACCATATATTTT
CDR3 protein: CASIGGLGNTIYF

clone size: NA
J gene: TRBJ2-5
D gene: TRBD1
V gene: TRBV15
CDR3 DNA: TGTGCCACCAGCAGAGATGCGGGACAGGGGAGGGAGCAGTACTTC
CDR3 protein: CATSRDAGQGREQYF

clone size: NA
J gene: TRBJ2-7
D gene: NA
V gene: TRBV28
CDR3 DNA: TGTGCCAGCAGTTTAGGGGGGTTCTACGAGCAGTACTTC
CDR3 protein: CASSLGGFYEQYF

clone size: NA
J gene: TRBJ2-3
D gene: TRBD2
V gene: TRBV2
CDR3 DNA: TGTGCCAGCAACGATCCGGGACTAGCGGGGGGCCGCGATACGCAGTATTTT
CDR3 protein: CASNDPGLAGGRDTQYF

clone size: NA
J gene: TRBJ2-3
D gene: TRBD1
V gene: TRBV7-6
CDR3 DNA: TGTGCCAGCAGCTCCTGGACAGGTGGCACAGATACGCAGTATTTT
CDR3 protein: CASSSWTGGTDTQYF